A single sample is the source of the 26 T cell receptor beta chains below, sequenced in a study of OX40 agonist ivuxolimab in advanced cancers. Sequencing was performed with immunoSEQ multiplex PCR; in TCRdb, only in-frame clones are kept and a portion is missing. This table has 100,000 to 150,000 clones, roughly 95% appearing once. The specimen comprised CD4+ or CD8+ T cells sorted from blood, sampled in a trial of the OX40 agonist ivuxolimab. These receptor sequences come from an adult with an advanced solid tumor such as melanoma, head and neck, liver or kidney cancer.

The rearrangement joins TRBV7-2 to TRBJ2-7, with 7 bases fitting TRBD1. Trimming took 7 bases from V and 4 from J; bases not matched to a gene: 10. The CDR3 covers 14 residues. CDR1 is SGHTA, CDR2 FQGNSA, per germline. The CDR3 reads CASTFGQASYEQYF. In DNA, the CDR3 is TGTGCCAGCACCTTCGGACAGGCGTCGTACGAGCAGTACTTC. Combining the CDR3 with reference TRBV7-2 and TRBJ2-7 gives the whole variable domain GAGVSQSPSNKVTEKGKDVELRCDPISGHTALYWYRQSLGQGLEFLIYFQGNSAPDKSGLPSDRFSAERTGGSVSTLTIQRTQQEDSAVYLCASTFGQASYEQYFGPGTRLTVT.

The chain recombines TRBV12-5 with TRBJ2-2; tentative D call: TRBD2 (5 bases). The CDR3 loop spans 15 amino acids. The V gene lost 6 bases and the J gene lost 0 bases, with 11 bases spanning the gap. Germline lookup yields CDR1 LGHNT and CDR2 FRNRAP. CDR3 sequence reads: CASGLSVANTGELFF. The CDR3 DNA follows: TGTGCTAGTGGCCTTAGCGTCGCGAACACCGGGGAGCTGTTTTTT.

The CDR3 DNA reads as TGTGCCAGCAGCTTTGACAAGCCTAGCGGTGAAACCTACAATGAGCAGTTCTTC. Residues: CASSFDKPSGETYNEQFF. This chain links TRBV12-1 with TRBJ2-1; the table gives TRBD2 as D, unverified against the DNA. TRBV12-1 constitutes a pseudogene. The CDR3 is 18 amino acids.

The genes are TRBV11-2 and TRBJ1-1; D possibly corresponds to TRBD1 (5 bases). V was pared by 5 bases and J by 1 base, with 11 bases between. This CDR3 comprises 14 residues. The germline V gene has CDR1 SGHAT and CDR2 FQNNGV. The CDR3 reads CASSAGYPNTEAFF. The CDR3 coding sequence is TGTGCCAGCAGCGCAGGGTATCCGAACACTGAAGCTTTCTTT.

This clone was counted only a few times. The chain couples TRBV19 to TRBJ1-4; D uncertain. V was trimmed by 4 bases and J by 14 bases, leaving 14 bases between them. This CDR3 region has 12 residues. Per the germline V gene, CDR1 is LNHDA and CDR2 is SQIVND (reference sequence). CDR3 loop: CASSTSPAALFF. For the CDR3, the DNA is TGTGCCAGTAGTACCTCCCCCGCAGCGCTGTTTTTT. Drawing the rest from reference TRBV19 and TRBJ1-4, the complete variable domain is DGGITQSPKYLFRKEGQNVTLSCEQNLNHDAMYWYRQDPGQGLRLIYYSQIVNDFQKGDIAEGYSVSREKKESFPLTVTSAQKNPTAFYLCASSTSPAALFFGSGTQLSVL.

V is TRBV5-1 and J is TRBJ2-3, with D tentatively TRBD2 (7 bases). Trimming removed 0 bases at V and 1 base at J, with 12 bases between. Germline V gene lookup returns CDR1 SGHRS and CDR2 YFSETQ. The CDR3 covers 16 residues. Here the CDR3 DNA reads TGCGCCAGCAGCTTGGATACGGGGGGCCGCACAGATACGCAGTATTTT. This codes for CASSLDTGGRTDTQYF.

The V and J genes are TRBV30 and TRBJ1-2; D might be TRBD1 (5 bases). CDR1 GTSNPN and CDR2 SVGIG come from the germline V gene (reference sequence). This CDR3 is built from 14 residues. Trimming stripped 2 bases from V and 4 bases from J, with 14 bases between. The DNA for the CDR3 is TGTGCCTGGAGTCGTTTGGGGGAACGCTATGGCTACACCTTC. Protein: CAWSRLGERYGYTF.

The chain recombines TRBV7-9 with TRBJ2-1; TRBD1 might be the D (5 bases). This CDR3 contains 14 residues. Trimming removed 3 bases at V and 1 base at J, with 7 bases between. Germline assignment: CDR1 SEHNR and CDR2 FQNEAQ (reference sequence). The CDR3 DNA reads TGTGCCAGCAGCTTGACAGCATCCTACAATGAGCAGTTCTTC. It yields the protein CASSLTASYNEQFF.

The chain links TRBV27 to TRBJ2-6; perhaps TRBD1 as D (5 bases). The V gene lost 3 bases and the J gene lost 0 bases, with 15 bases spanning the gap. The CDR3 covers 18 residues. CDR1 MNHEY and CDR2 SMNVEV come from the germline V gene (reference sequence). For the CDR3, the DNA is TGTGCCAGCAGTTTTTTTCGCCCTCAGGGCTCTGGGGCCAACGTCCTGACTTTC. Protein: CASSFFRPQGSGANVLTF.

This chain links TRBV5-1 with TRBJ2-5; TRBD2 agrees at 8 bases. Losses at the gene ends were 0 bases for V and 0 bases for J; bases not matched to a gene: 10. Per the germline V gene, CDR1 is SGHRS and CDR2 is YFSETQ. The CDR3 has 18 amino acids. CDR3 sequence (DNA): TGCGCCAGCAGCTTGGAAGTACTAGCGGCCGGGTACCAAGAGACCCAGTACTTC. Protein sequence: CASSLEVLAAGYQETQYF.

This clone was counted once. V and J are TRBV6-6 and TRBJ2-1; D might be TRBD2 (6 bases). The CDR3 length is 16 residues. V dropped 6 bases and J dropped 0 bases, with 15 bases sitting between them. The V gene's germline CDR1 is MNHNY and CDR2 SVGAGI (reference sequence). The CDR3 loop reads CASSFGTRGSYNEQFF. CDR3 DNA: TGTGCCAGCAGCTTTGGGACTCGTGGCTCCTACAATGAGCAGTTCTTC.

J is TRBJ2-7 and V is TRBV20-1; a possible D gene is TRBD2 (5 bases). The CDR3 consists of 11 residues. V lost 6 bases and J lost 3, with 9 bases in between. Germline V gives CDR1 DFQATT, CDR2 SNEGSKA (reference sequence). CDR3 region: CSASGIYEQYF. The CDR3 DNA sequence: TGCAGTGCCAGCGGTATCTACGAGCAGTACTTC.

CDR3 residues: CASSQEPRQSSYNEQFF. The CDR3 bases are TGTGCCAGCAGCCAAGAACCAAGACAGTCCTCCTACAATGAGCAGTTCTTC. This chain uses TRBV4-2 with TRBJ2-1, with a possible D match to TRBD1 (5 bases). This CDR3 is built from 17 residues. The V end was cut by 0 bases, the J end by 0 bases, with 12 bases between. Germline values: CDR1 LGHNA, CDR2 YNFKEQ.

This chain uses TRBV23-1 with TRBJ2-7, with D unclear. TRBV23-1 is an ORF, and what it does is uncertain. Trimming removed 7 bases at V and 5 bases at J, with 21 bases between. This CDR3 has 15 residues. The CDR3 nucleotides read TGCGCCAGCAATTCAATCAGGAACCCAAAGAACGAGCAGTACTTC. Protein sequence: CASNSIRNPKNEQYF.

The chain has TRBV5-1 and TRBJ1-2; D gene unclear. The CDR3 totals 13 residues. V was pared by 0 bases and J by 3 bases, with 6 bases between. CDR1 is SGHRS and CDR2 is YFSETQ in the germline V gene. CDR3 DNA: TGCGCCAGCAGCTTGGGGGGTGACTATGGCTACACCTTC. Protein sequence: CASSLGGDYGYTF.

The chain carries TRBV7-9 and TRBJ1-5, with D uncertain. This CDR3 comprises 13 residues. The ends were cut back, 1 base at V and 7 bases at J, with 8 bases in the middle. In germline, CDR1 is SEHNR, CDR2 FQNEAQ (reference sequence). The CDR3 region is CASSLGGSQPQHF. DNA for the CDR3: TGTGCCAGCAGCTTAGGAGGGTCCCAGCCCCAGCATTTT.

The chain recombines TRBV30 with TRBJ2-5; D unclear. Per germline, CDR1 GTSNPN and CDR2 SVGIG (reference sequence). The V end lost 0 bases, the J end lost 9 bases, and 11 bases lay between the germline ends. CDR3 length: 12 residues. CDR3 nucleotides: TGTGCCTGGAGTGTACAAGGTCTGGCCCAGTACTTC. Residues: CAWSVQGLAQYF.

The chain has TRBV21-1 and TRBJ2-5. TRBV21-1 constitutes a pseudogene. CDR3 length equals 13 residues. The CDR3 DNA reads as TGTGCCAGCAGCAAAGCGCTCCCCGAGACCCAGTACTTC. Amino acid sequence: CASSKALPETQYF.

The chain couples TRBV7-7 to TRBJ2-7; 9 bases agree with TRBD1. The V segment lost 5 bases and the J segment 6 bases; nucleotides outside the gene matches: 5. Germline V CDR1 and CDR2: SSHAT, FNYEAQ (reference sequence). The CDR3 length is 13 residues. CDR3 protein: CASSPGTGSEQYF. For the CDR3, the DNA is TGTGCCAGCAGCCCCGGGACAGGGAGCGAGCAGTACTTC. The full variable domain, with the rest looked up from reference TRBV7-7 and TRBJ2-7, is GAGVSQSPRYKVTKRGQDVTLRCDPISSHATLYWYQQALGQGPEFLTYFNYEAQPDKSGLPSDRFSAERPEGSISTLTIQRTEQRDSAMYRCASSPGTGSEQYFGPGTRLTVT.

In its sample, this clone was seen once. This sequence joins TRBV5-1 and TRBJ2-7; TRBD2 is a possible D gene (6 bases). CDR3 size: 12 residues. Trimming stripped 4 bases from V and 3 bases from J, with 8 bases between. Germline V gene sequence: CDR1 SGHRS, CDR2 YFSETQ. The DNA of the CDR3 is TGCGCCAGCAGCCGGGAGAACTACGAGCAGTACTTC. Amino acid sequence: CASSRENYEQYF.

This clone was seen only once. The J gene is TRBJ1-5, the V gene TRBV7-9; 8 bases agree with TRBD1. V shed 8 bases and J 4 bases; nucleotides not matched to a gene: 10. CDR3 length: 15 amino acids. Germline loops: CDR1 SEHNR, CDR2 FQNEAQ (reference sequence). CDR3: CASGPTQGANQPQHF. The CDR3 DNA reads TGTGCCAGCGGCCCGACCCAGGGGGCGAATCAGCCCCAGCATTTT.

V usage is TRBV6-6 and J usage is TRBJ1-6; the D is unclear. CDR3 size: 15 residues. Germline V gene sequence: CDR1 MNHNY, CDR2 SVGAGI (reference sequence). V was trimmed by 0 bases and J by 10 bases, leaving 13 bases between them. CDR3 region: CASSYSSGESSPLHF. The CDR3 nucleotides are TGTGCCAGCAGTTACTCGAGCGGCGAAAGCTCACCCCTCCACTTT.

The gene calls are TRBV5-4 and TRBJ1-6, with D possibly matching TRBD1 (5 bases). This CDR3 region has 15 residues. V lost 3 bases and J lost 6, with 13 bases in between. Germline values: CDR1 SGHNT, CDR2 YYREEE (reference sequence). The CDR3 reads CASSSLQAGNSPLHF. As DNA, the CDR3 is TGTGCCAGCAGCTCCCTACAGGCGGGTAATTCACCCCTCCACTTT.

This sequence joins TRBV30 and TRBJ2-3, with TRBD1 matching over 8 bases. The germline V gene has CDR1 GTSNPN and CDR2 SVGIG (reference sequence). V shed 7 bases, J shed 1 base, and the junction held 4 bases outside the gene matches. The CDR3 is 13 amino acids. The DNA of the CDR3 is TGTGCCTTGGACAGGGAACGCACAGATACGCAGTATTTT. It encodes CALDRERTDTQYF.

The V call is TRBV4-2, the J call TRBJ2-5; D tentatively reads TRBD1 or TRBD2 (5 bases each). The CDR3 has 15 amino acids. V lost 1 base and J 6 bases, leaving 15 bases between the germline ends. Germline CDR1 LGHNA, CDR2 YNFKEQ. CDR3 DNA: TGTGCCAGCAGCCAAGGCGGCGAGAGGGGCCAGACCCAGTACTTC. Translation gives CASSQGGERGQTQYF.

This clone appeared once. This chain joins TRBV5-8 and TRBJ2-1; D may be TRBD1 or TRBD2 (5 bases each). This CDR3 has 12 residues. V was trimmed by 4 bases and J by 12 bases, leaving 14 bases between them. Germline V gene lookup returns CDR1 SGHTS and CDR2 YDEGEE. The CDR3 loop reads CASSTERGSQFF. CDR3 bases: TGTGCCAGCAGCACCGAGAGGGGATCGCAGTTCTTC.